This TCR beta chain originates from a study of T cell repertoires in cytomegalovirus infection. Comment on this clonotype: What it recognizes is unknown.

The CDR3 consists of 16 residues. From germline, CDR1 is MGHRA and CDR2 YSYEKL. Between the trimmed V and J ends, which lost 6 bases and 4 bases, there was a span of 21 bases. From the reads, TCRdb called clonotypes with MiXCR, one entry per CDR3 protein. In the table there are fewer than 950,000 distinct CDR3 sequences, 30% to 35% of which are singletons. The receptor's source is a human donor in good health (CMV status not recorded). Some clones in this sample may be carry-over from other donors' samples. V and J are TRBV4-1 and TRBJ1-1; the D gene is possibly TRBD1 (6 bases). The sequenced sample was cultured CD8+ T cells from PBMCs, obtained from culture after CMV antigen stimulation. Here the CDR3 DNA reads TGCGCCAGCAGTCCCGGGCCCTTGCAAGGGGGCACTGAAGCTTTCTTT. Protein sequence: CASSPGPLQGGTEAFF.